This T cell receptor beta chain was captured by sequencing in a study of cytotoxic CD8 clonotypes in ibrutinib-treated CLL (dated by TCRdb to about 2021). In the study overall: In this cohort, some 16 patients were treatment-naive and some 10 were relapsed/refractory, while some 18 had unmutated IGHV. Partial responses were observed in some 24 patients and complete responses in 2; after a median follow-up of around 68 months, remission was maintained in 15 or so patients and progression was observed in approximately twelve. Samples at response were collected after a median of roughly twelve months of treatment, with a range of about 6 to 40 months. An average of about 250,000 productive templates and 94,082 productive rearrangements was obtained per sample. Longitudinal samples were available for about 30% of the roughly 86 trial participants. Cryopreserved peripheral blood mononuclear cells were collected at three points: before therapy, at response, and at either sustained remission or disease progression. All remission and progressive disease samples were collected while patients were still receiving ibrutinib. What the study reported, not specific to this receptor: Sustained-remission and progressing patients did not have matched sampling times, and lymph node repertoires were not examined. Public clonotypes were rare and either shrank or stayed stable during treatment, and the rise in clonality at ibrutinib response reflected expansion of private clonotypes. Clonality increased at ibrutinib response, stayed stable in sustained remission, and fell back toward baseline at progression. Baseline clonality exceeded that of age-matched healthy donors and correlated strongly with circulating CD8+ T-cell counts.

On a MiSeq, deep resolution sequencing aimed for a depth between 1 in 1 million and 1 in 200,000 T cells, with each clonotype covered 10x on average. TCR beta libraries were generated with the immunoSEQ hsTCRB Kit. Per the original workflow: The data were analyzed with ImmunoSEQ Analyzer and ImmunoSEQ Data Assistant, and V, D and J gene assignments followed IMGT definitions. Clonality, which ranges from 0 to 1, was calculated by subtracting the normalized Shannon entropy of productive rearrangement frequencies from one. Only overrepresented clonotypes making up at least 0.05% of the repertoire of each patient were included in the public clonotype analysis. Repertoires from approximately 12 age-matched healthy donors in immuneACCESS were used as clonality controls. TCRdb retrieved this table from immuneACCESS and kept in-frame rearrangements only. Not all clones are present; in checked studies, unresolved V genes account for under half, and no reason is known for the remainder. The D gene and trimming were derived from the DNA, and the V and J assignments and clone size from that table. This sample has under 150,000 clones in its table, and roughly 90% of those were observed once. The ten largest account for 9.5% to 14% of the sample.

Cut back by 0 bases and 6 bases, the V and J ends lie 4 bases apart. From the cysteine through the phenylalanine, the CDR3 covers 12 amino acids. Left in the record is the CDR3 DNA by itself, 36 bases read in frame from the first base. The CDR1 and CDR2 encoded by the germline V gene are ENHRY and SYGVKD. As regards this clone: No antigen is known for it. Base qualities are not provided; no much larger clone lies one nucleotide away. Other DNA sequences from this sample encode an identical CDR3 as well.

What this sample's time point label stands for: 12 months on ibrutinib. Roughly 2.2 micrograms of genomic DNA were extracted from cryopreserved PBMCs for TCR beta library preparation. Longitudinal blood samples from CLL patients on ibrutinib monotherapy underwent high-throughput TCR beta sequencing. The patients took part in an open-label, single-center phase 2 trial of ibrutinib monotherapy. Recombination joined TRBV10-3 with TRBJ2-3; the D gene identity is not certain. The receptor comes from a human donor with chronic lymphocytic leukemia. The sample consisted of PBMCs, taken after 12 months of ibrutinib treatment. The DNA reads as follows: TGTGCCATCAGTGAGTCGACGGATACGCAGTATTTT. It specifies CAISESTDTQYF.